These 27 T cell receptor beta chains were all obtained from the same sample, sequenced in a study of blood T cell repertoires in COVID-19. Sequencing was performed with immunoSEQ multiplex PCR; in TCRdb, only in-frame clones are kept and a portion is missing. The repertoire holds about 270,000 clones, with around 90% as singletons. Sequencing was carried out using peripheral blood. These receptors all stem from a man between 45 and 60 years old with acute or convalescent COVID-19.

To note about this clone: The same CDR3 also results from other DNA sequences found in this sample. J is TRBJ2-7 and V is TRBV19; D gene uncertain. V lost 1 base, J lost 0 bases, and 7 bases lay in between. From germline, CDR1 is LNHDA and CDR2 SQIVND (reference sequence). The CDR3 has 14 amino acids. The CDR3 DNA is TGTGCCAGTAGTATAGGCGGCGGCTCCTACGAGCAGTACTTC. Translation: CASSIGGGSYEQYF.

The CDR3 is CASSFGTGGNTEAFF. The CDR3 bases are TGTGCCAGCAGTTTCGGGACAGGCGGGAACACTGAAGCTTTCTTT. V is TRBV27 and J is TRBJ1-1; 8 nucleotides match TRBD1. Trimming took 3 bases from V and 1 from J; bases not matched to a gene: 4. The CDR3 runs 15 residues. CDR1 is MNHEY, CDR2 SMNVEV, per germline (reference sequence).

The chain links TRBV7-8 to TRBJ2-2; D unresolved. The CDR3 consists of 16 residues. Germline loops: CDR1 SGHVS, CDR2 FQNEAQ. V lost 3 bases and J lost 1, with 12 bases in between. The CDR3 spells CASSLLRHLNTGELFF. The CDR3 nucleotides are TGTGCCAGCAGCTTGTTAAGACACTTGAACACCGGGGAGCTGTTTTTT.

V usage is TRBV6-5 and J usage is TRBJ2-1; the D gene is possibly TRBD2 (6 bases). Trimming removed 6 bases from V and 4 bases from J, with 16 bases in between. The CDR3 covers 15 residues. CDR1 is MNHEY and CDR2 is SVGAGI in the germline V gene. In nucleotides, the CDR3 is TGTGCCAGCAGGAATCCCGGGACTGAGTACAATGAGCAGTTCTTC. Amino acids: CASRNPGTEYNEQFF.

This clone has just one count. The V and J genes are TRBV30 and TRBJ2-6; 7 bases agree with TRBD2. In germline, CDR1 is GTSNPN, CDR2 SVGIG (reference sequence). The CDR3 runs to 13 residues. Trimming took 0 bases from V and 8 from J; bases not matched to a gene: 1. CDR3 nucleotides: TGTGCCTGGAGTGTCGGGGGGACCAACGTCCTGACTTTC. Protein product: CAWSVGGTNVLTF.

This chain links TRBV12-3 or TRBV12-4 with TRBJ1-1, with D possibly matching TRBD1 (6 bases). The CDR3 sequence is 13 residues long. V was pared by 6 bases and J by 4 bases, with 12 bases between. CDR3 sequence (DNA): TGTGCCAGCAGCCTTGGACAGACCACTGAAGCTTTCTTT. The encoded protein is CASSLGQTTEAFF.

The rearrangement uses TRBV18 and TRBJ2-7; 7 bases align to TRBD1. V was pared by 4 bases and J by 3 bases, with 6 bases of the junction left unmatched. The germline CDR1 and CDR2 sequences are KGHSH and LQKENI. The CDR3 sequence is 14 residues long. CDR3 nucleotide sequence: TGTGCCAGCTCACTTGGGACAGAGCTCTACGAGCAGTACTTC. Translating it yields CASSLGTELYEQYF.

The genes are TRBV3-1 (or the pseudogene TRBV3-2) and TRBJ1-2, with TRBD1 as a possible D gene (5 bases). The CDR3 is 17 residues long. V gave up 0 bases and J gave up 6 bases, with 20 bases separating them. Germline V gene data show CDR1 as LGHDT and CDR2 as YNNKEL (reference sequence). CDR3 sequence: CASSQELKWGVLHGYTF. CDR3 sequence (DNA): TGTGCCAGCAGCCAAGAGTTGAAATGGGGGGTTCTCCATGGCTACACCTTC.

The CDR3 loop reads CASSLGDQPQHF. The CDR3 region has the DNA TGTGCCAGCAGCCTAGGGGATCAGCCCCAGCATTTT. The chain has TRBV3-1 (or the pseudogene TRBV3-2) and TRBJ1-5; possible D gene TRBD1, 5 bases. The CDR3 has 12 residues. V shed 4 bases and J shed 5 bases, with 6 bases lying between them. Germline loops: CDR1 LGHDT, CDR2 YNNKEL (reference sequence).

The chain joins TRBV5-4 to TRBJ2-2, with a possible D match to TRBD1 (5 bases). The germline gives CDR1 SGHNT, CDR2 YYREEE (reference sequence). V was pared by 0 bases and J by 0 bases, with 15 bases between. CDR3 length equals 18 residues. The CDR3 loop reads CASSLEVVRDSNTGELFF. CDR3 DNA sequence: TGTGCCAGCAGCTTGGAGGTGGTCAGGGATTCGAACACCGGGGAGCTGTTTTTT.

The chain uses TRBV5-4 and TRBJ1-6; TRBD1 matches 8 bases. The CDR3 runs to 16 residues. CDR1 and CDR2 from the germline V gene are SGHNT and YYREEE (reference sequence). V was clipped by 4 bases and J by 10 bases; unmatched bases: 13. For the CDR3, the DNA is TGTGCCAGCAGCGCCCCTCAGGGGGCGGAGGGATCACCCCTCCACTTT. Amino acids: CASSAPQGAEGSPLHF. Combining the CDR3 with reference TRBV5-4 and TRBJ1-6 gives the whole variable domain ETGVTQSPTHLIKTRGQQVTLRCSSQSGHNTVSWYQQALGQGPQFIFQYYREEENGRGNFPPRFSGLQFPNYSSELNVNALELDDSALYLCASSAPQGAEGSPLHFGNGTRLTVT.

V usage is TRBV7-9 and J usage is TRBJ2-3, with D tentatively TRBD1 (6 bases). Trimming left V 8 bases short and J 6 bases short, with 15 bases between. Per germline, CDR1 SEHNR and CDR2 FQNEAQ (reference sequence). The CDR3 totals 13 residues. The CDR3 spells CASSASGADTQYF. In nucleotides, the CDR3 is TGTGCCAGCTCCGCTTCAGGGGCGGATACGCAGTATTTT.

The J gene is TRBJ1-2, the V gene TRBV6-1, with D possibly TRBD1 on 6 matching bases. Trimming shortened V by 3 bases and J by 10 bases, and 18 bases separated the two germline ends. The CDR3 is 14 amino acids. Germline values: CDR1 MNHNS, CDR2 SASEGT. This CDR3 reads CASSERRGGLAYTF. The CDR3 DNA sequence: TGTGCCAGCAGTGAGAGAAGGGGGGGGCTCGCCTACACCTTC.

This chain's CDR3 is CAWSVPGLTEAFF. CDR3 coding DNA: TGTGCCTGGAGTGTTCCAGGGTTGACTGAAGCTTTCTTT. The chain uses TRBV30 and TRBJ1-1; a weak D match, TRBD1 (5 bases). Trimming removed 0 bases at V and 5 bases at J, with 10 bases between. The germline CDR1 and CDR2 sequences are GTSNPN and SVGIG (reference sequence). The CDR3 consists of 13 residues. The complete variable domain, with remaining parts taken from reference TRBV30 and TRBJ1-1, reads SQTIHQWPATLVQPVGSPLSLECTVEGTSNPNLYWYRQAAGRGLQLLFYSVGIGQISSEVPQNLSASRPQDRQFILSSKKLLLSDSGFYLCAWSVPGLTEAFFGQGTRLTVV.

This clone occurred once. The genes are TRBV5-1 and TRBJ2-7, with TRBD1 matching over 7 bases. This CDR3 comprises 13 residues. The V gene end was trimmed by 3 bases and the J gene end by 2 bases; junction bases not matched to a gene: 2. Germline V gene lookup returns CDR1 SGHRS and CDR2 YFSETQ. CDR3 sequence (DNA): TGCGCCAGCAGCTCGGGGACAGCCTACGAGCAGTACTTC. Translating gives CASSSGTAYEQYF.

The chain is built from TRBV4-1 and TRBJ1-5; D not resolved. CDR3 length: 17 amino acids. V was shortened by 0 bases and J by 6 bases, with 18 bases between the two germline ends. Germline assignment: CDR1 MGHRA and CDR2 YSYEKL. CDR3 bases: TGCGCCAGCAGCCAAGATCTGATGGGTGCAGGCACTCAGCCCCAGCATTTT. Translating it yields CASSQDLMGAGTQPQHF.

V and J are TRBV2 and TRBJ2-2; D gene uncertain. V was shortened by 6 bases and J by 8 bases, with 10 bases between the two germline ends. CDR1 SNHLY and CDR2 FYNNEI come from the germline V gene. The CDR3 totals 12 residues. The CDR3 DNA is TGTGCCAGCAGACTAATGGCTGGGGAGCTGTTTTTT. Its translation: CASRLMAGELFF.

V and J are TRBV27 and TRBJ1-2; 7 bases match TRBD1. The CDR3 is 15 residues long. Germline V gives CDR1 MNHEY, CDR2 SMNVEV (reference sequence). V trimming: 2 bases; J trimming: 4 bases; junction bases outside the gene matches: 7. The CDR3 protein is CASSLRAGGFYGYTF. The CDR3 bases are TGTGCCAGCAGTTTACGAGCAGGGGGTTTCTATGGCTACACCTTC.

This chain links TRBV7-3 with TRBJ2-1; a weak D match, TRBD1 (5 bases). CDR1 and CDR2 from the germline V gene are SGHTA and FQGTGA. V lost 5 bases and J 4 bases, leaving 9 bases between the germline ends. The CDR3 extends over 13 amino acids. The CDR3 loop reads CASSPDSYNEQFF. In DNA form, the CDR3 reads TGTGCCAGCAGCCCCGACAGTTACAATGAGCAGTTCTTC.

CDR3 sequence reads: CASSLARQGIGELFF. As DNA, the CDR3 is TGTGCCAGCAGCTTGGCAAGACAGGGGATCGGGGAGCTGTTTTTT. The chain combines TRBV5-8 with TRBJ2-2; 8 nucleotides align to TRBD1. Germline assignment: CDR1 SGHTS and CDR2 YDEGEE. The CDR3 loop spans 15 amino acids. After removal of 0 bases from V and 7 bases from J, the junction contained 5 bases not matched to a gene.

This chain joins TRBV7-6 and TRBJ2-1, with 8 nucleotides matching TRBD1. CDR1 is SGHVS and CDR2 is FNYEAQ in the germline V gene. The CDR3 sequence is 17 residues long. Losses at the gene ends were 2 bases for V and 8 bases for J; bases not matched to a gene: 14. DNA of the CDR3: TGTGCCAGCAGCTTACGCCTCCGTGGACAGGGAGTAGATGAGCAGTTCTTC. Its translation is CASSLRLRGQGVDEQFF.

This clone has just one count. The J gene is TRBJ2-3, the V gene TRBV10-3; 12 nucleotides line up with TRBD2. The CDR3 has 16 residues. Germline V gene data show CDR1 as ENHRY and CDR2 as SYGVKD. The ends lost 5 bases at V and 0 bases at J; junction bases unmatched: 3. The CDR3 DNA reads TGTGCCATCAGTCATACTAGCGGGGGGAGCACAGATACGCAGTATTTT. It codes for CAISHTSGGSTDTQYF.

The V and J genes are TRBV9 and TRBJ1-1, with 10 bases matching TRBD1. This CDR3 is built from 14 residues. Unmatched junction bases numbered 0, after V lost 0 bases and J lost 4 bases. CDR1 and CDR2 from the germline V gene are SGDLS and YYNGEE. The CDR3 loop is CASSVGTGGTEAFF. The CDR3 DNA sequence: TGTGCCAGCAGCGTAGGGACAGGGGGCACTGAAGCTTTCTTT.

The V gene is TRBV6-5, the J gene TRBJ2-1; D unclear. V lost 11 bases, J lost 2 bases, and 10 bases lay in between. Germline assignment: CDR1 MNHEY and CDR2 SVGAGI. The CDR3 covers 12 residues. This CDR3 reads CAVTETYNEQFF. The DNA for the CDR3 is TGTGCCGTTACAGAAACCTACAATGAGCAGTTCTTC.

The CDR3 region has the DNA TGTGCCAGTAGCGGGACAGGGGGTACTCAGCCCCAGCATTTT. The encoded protein is CASSGTGGTQPQHF. J is TRBJ1-5 and V is TRBV19; 11 nucleotides agree with TRBD1. The CDR3 sequence is 14 residues long. V shed 6 bases, J shed 6 bases, and the junction held 4 bases outside the gene matches. The germline gives CDR1 LNHDA, CDR2 SQIVND (reference sequence).

The V and J genes are TRBV6-1 and TRBJ2-2; 7 nucleotides agree with TRBD1. The CDR3 runs 18 residues. Germline lookup yields CDR1 MNHNS and CDR2 SASEGT. The junction had 10 bases not matched to a gene; V was cut back by 3 bases and J by 0 bases. The CDR3, as DNA: TGTGCCAGCAGTGAGACCGGACAGGACCTTTCGAACACCGGGGAGCTGTTTTTT. Residues: CASSETGQDLSNTGELFF.

Remarks on this clone: An end of the junction differs from the germline gene, which may be a read error. The V and J genes are TRBV10-3 and TRBJ2-1; 10 nucleotides align to TRBD2. Germline-derived CDR1 and CDR2 are ENHRY and SYGVKD. The CDR3 sequence is 12 residues long. The CDR3: CAISESLAGGIF. CDR3 DNA sequence: TGTGCCATCAGTGAGTCGTTAGCGGGGGGTATCTTC.